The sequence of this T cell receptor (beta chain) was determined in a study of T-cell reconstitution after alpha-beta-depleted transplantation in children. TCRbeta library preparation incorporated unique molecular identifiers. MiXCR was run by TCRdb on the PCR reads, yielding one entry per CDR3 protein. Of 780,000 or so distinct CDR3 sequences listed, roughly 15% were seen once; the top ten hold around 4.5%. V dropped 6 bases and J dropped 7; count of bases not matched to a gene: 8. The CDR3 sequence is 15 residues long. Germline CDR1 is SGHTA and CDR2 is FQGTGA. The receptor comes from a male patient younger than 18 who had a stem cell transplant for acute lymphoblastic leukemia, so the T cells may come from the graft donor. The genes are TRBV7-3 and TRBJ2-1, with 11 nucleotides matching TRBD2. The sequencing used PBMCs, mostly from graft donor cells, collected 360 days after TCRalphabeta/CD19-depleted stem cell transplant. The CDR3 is CASRLAGGPRNEQFF. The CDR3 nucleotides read TGTGCCAGCAGATTAGCGGGAGGGCCGCGTAATGAGCAGTTCTTC.